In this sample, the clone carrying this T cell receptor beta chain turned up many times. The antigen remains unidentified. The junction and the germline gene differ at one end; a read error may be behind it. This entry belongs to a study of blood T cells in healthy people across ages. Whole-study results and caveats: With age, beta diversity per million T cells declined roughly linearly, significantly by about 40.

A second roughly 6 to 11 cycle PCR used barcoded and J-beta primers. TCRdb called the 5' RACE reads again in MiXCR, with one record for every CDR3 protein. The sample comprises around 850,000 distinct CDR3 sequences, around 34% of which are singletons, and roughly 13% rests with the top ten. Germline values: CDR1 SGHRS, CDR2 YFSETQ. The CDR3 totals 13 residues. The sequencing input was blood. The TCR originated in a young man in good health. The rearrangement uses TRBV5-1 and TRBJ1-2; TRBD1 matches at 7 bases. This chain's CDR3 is CASSVGQLYGYTF. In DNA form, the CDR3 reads TGTGCCAGCAGTGTGGGACAGCTCTATGGCTACACCTTC.